This is a list of T cell receptor beta chains from one sample in a study of CD8 T cells in ankylosing spondylitis. Via MiXCR, TCRdb re-called the 5' RACE reads, giving one row per CDR3 protein. Of more than 650,000 distinct CDR3 sequences in the sample, about an eighth were seen once. What was sequenced was blood, either unsorted or a sorted T cell fraction (not recorded which). The receptors derive from a male donor with ankylosing spondylitis. The CDR3 runs from the conserved cysteine through the conserved F or W. The order of the fields is V gene, J gene, D gene, clone size, CDR3 protein, CDR3 DNA. D genes are given only for firm matches. Clone size appears in some rows only: once, few, many, or a class for an expanded clone.

V gene: TRBV29-1
J gene: TRBJ1-3
D gene: NA
clone size: many
CDR3 protein: CSAAEGNTIYF
CDR3 DNA: TGCAGCGCTGCGGAAGGAAACACCATATATTTT

V gene: TRBV7-2
J gene: TRBJ2-3
D gene: TRBD2
clone size: few
CDR3 protein: CASSLRLAVNTDTQYF
CDR3 DNA: TGTGCCAGCAGCTTGCGACTAGCGGTAAATACAGATACGCAGTATTTT

V gene: TRBV18
J gene: TRBJ2-4
D gene: NA
clone size: few
CDR3 protein: CASSPPALAKNIQYF
CDR3 DNA: TGTGCCAGCTCCCCACCGGCACTAGCCAAAAACATTCAGTACTTC

V gene: TRBV20-1
J gene: TRBJ1-5
D gene: TRBD1
clone size: many
CDR3 protein: CSASTGDQPQHF
CDR3 DNA: TGCAGTGCTAGTACAGGGGATCAGCCCCAGCATTTT

V gene: TRBV20-1
J gene: TRBJ1-6
D gene: NA
clone size: NA
CDR3 protein: CSARSNNSPLHF
CDR3 DNA: TGCAGTGCTAGATCTAATAATTCACCCCTCCACTTT

V gene: TRBV28
J gene: TRBJ2-7
D gene: TRBD2
clone size: NA
CDR3 protein: CASSSPGTSATYEQYF
CDR3 DNA: TGTGCCAGCAGTTCCCCCGGGACTAGCGCTACCTACGAGCAGTACTTC

V gene: TRBV29-1
J gene: TRBJ2-3
D gene: TRBD1
clone size: many
CDR3 protein: CSGMTGGPDTQYF
CDR3 DNA: TGCAGCGGTATGACAGGGGGCCCAGATACGCAGTATTTT

V gene: TRBV20-1
J gene: TRBJ2-7
D gene: TRBD2
clone size: many
CDR3 protein: CSVSRGTTYEQYF
CDR3 DNA: TGCAGTGTCTCGCGGGGGACTACCTACGAGCAGTACTTC

V gene: TRBV24-1
J gene: TRBJ2-5
D gene: NA
clone size: NA
CDR3 protein: CATSEPGIPETQYF
CDR3 DNA: TGTGCCACCAGTGAGCCCGGAATCCCAGAGACCCAGTACTTC

V gene: TRBV15
J gene: TRBJ2-3
D gene: NA
clone size: few
CDR3 protein: CATSRAGGGQRDTQYF
CDR3 DNA: TGTGCCACCAGCAGAGCCGGCGGCGGCCAGCGTGATACGCAGTATTTT

V gene: TRBV29-1
J gene: TRBJ1-2
D gene: NA
clone size: NA
CDR3 protein: CSVVWGTRGYTF
CDR3 DNA: TGCAGCGTTGTATGGGGGACAAGAGGGTACACCTTC

V gene: TRBV5-1
J gene: TRBJ2-1
D gene: NA
clone size: NA
CDR3 protein: CASSFGSATSSYNEQFF
CDR3 DNA: TGCGCCAGCAGCTTTGGGAGCGCCACAAGCTCCTACAATGAGCAGTTCTTC

V gene: TRBV20-1
J gene: TRBJ2-7
D gene: NA
clone size: NA
CDR3 protein: CSAREQVTREQYF
CDR3 DNA: TGCAGTGCTAGAGAACAGGTCACTCGCGAGCAGTACTTC

V gene: TRBV11-1
J gene: TRBJ1-1
D gene: NA
clone size: few
CDR3 protein: CASSSPGHSNTEAFF
CDR3 DNA: TGTGCCAGCAGCTCCCCGGGACATTCGAACACTGAAGCTTTCTTT

V gene: TRBV18
J gene: TRBJ2-7
D gene: NA
clone size: NA
CDR3 protein: CASSPFGQSYEQYF
CDR3 DNA: TGTGCCAGCTCACCCTTCGGACAGTCCTACGAGCAGTACTTC

V gene: TRBV11-2
J gene: TRBJ1-6
D gene: NA
clone size: NA
CDR3 protein: CASSPRGVERSPLHF
CDR3 DNA: TGTGCCAGCAGTCCGCGGGGCGTCGAGCGCTCACCCCTCCACTTT

V gene: TRBV20-1
J gene: TRBJ2-2
D gene: TRBD2
clone size: few
CDR3 protein: CSARDATSGATGELFF
CDR3 DNA: TGCAGTGCTAGAGACGCGACTAGCGGGGCGACCGGGGAGCTGTTTTTT

V gene: TRBV28
J gene: TRBJ1-2
D gene: NA
clone size: few
CDR3 protein: CASKGGDGYTF
CDR3 DNA: TGTGCCAGCAAAGGGGGGGATGGCTACACCTTC

V gene: TRBV12-5
J gene: TRBJ2-3
D gene: TRBD2
clone size: few
CDR3 protein: CASGSSGGPQYF
CDR3 DNA: TGTGCTAGTGGCTCTAGCGGGGGCCCCCAGTATTTT

V gene: TRBV6-5
J gene: TRBJ1-2
D gene: TRBD1
clone size: NA
CDR3 protein: CASSWTGTGGGYGYTF
CDR3 DNA: TGTGCCAGCAGTTGGACCGGGACAGGGGGTGGCTATGGCTACACCTTC

V gene: TRBV12-3/TRBV12-4
J gene: TRBJ2-7
D gene: NA
clone size: few
CDR3 protein: CASSRTTRYEQYF
CDR3 DNA: TGTGCCAGCAGTCGGACAACCCGGTACGAGCAGTACTTC

V gene: TRBV10-1
J gene: TRBJ2-1
D gene: TRBD2
clone size: NA
CDR3 protein: CASRLTSGRLDNEQFF
CDR3 DNA: TGCGCCAGCAGATTGACTAGCGGACGTTTGGACAATGAGCAGTTCTTC

V gene: TRBV6-1
J gene: TRBJ2-1
D gene: NA
clone size: NA
CDR3 protein: CASSPRGIAPPREQFF
CDR3 DNA: TGTGCCAGCAGCCCAAGGGGGATCGCCCCCCCCAGAGAGCAGTTCTTC

V gene: TRBV10-3
J gene: TRBJ2-7
D gene: NA
clone size: few
CDR3 protein: CAIMGDSSYEQYF
CDR3 DNA: TGTGCCATCATGGGGGATAGCTCCTACGAGCAGTACTTC

V gene: TRBV5-6
J gene: TRBJ1-1
D gene: NA
clone size: few
CDR3 protein: CASSLVQATGEAFF
CDR3 DNA: TGTGCCAGCAGCTTGGTTCAGGCTACGGGTGAAGCTTTCTTT

V gene: TRBV5-1
J gene: TRBJ2-1
D gene: TRBD1
clone size: NA
CDR3 protein: CASSLGTGRGNEQFF
CDR3 DNA: TGCGCCAGCAGCTTGGGGACAGGGCGAGGAAATGAGCAGTTCTTC

V gene: TRBV12-3/TRBV12-4
J gene: TRBJ1-2
D gene: NA
clone size: few
CDR3 protein: CASSLGGFPRGYTF
CDR3 DNA: TGTGCCAGCAGTTTGGGCGGTTTCCCCCGTGGCTACACCTTC

V gene: TRBV5-1
J gene: TRBJ1-1
D gene: NA
clone size: many
CDR3 protein: CASSLAVGGTEAFF
CDR3 DNA: TGCGCCAGCAGCTTGGCAGTGGGAGGCACTGAAGCTTTCTTT

V gene: TRBV29-1
J gene: TRBJ2-5
D gene: NA
clone size: NA
CDR3 protein: CSVTGAAVETQYF
CDR3 DNA: TGCAGCGTAACAGGAGCAGCGGTAGAGACCCAGTACTTC

V gene: TRBV4-2
J gene: TRBJ1-4
D gene: NA
clone size: few
CDR3 protein: CASSPTRGNEKLFF
CDR3 DNA: TGTGCCAGCAGCCCGACGAGGGGTAATGAAAAACTGTTTTTT

V gene: TRBV6-2/TRBV6-3
J gene: TRBJ1-6
D gene: NA
clone size: NA
CDR3 protein: CASSTTRHDNSPLHF
CDR3 DNA: TGTGCCAGCAGCACTACTCGACACGATAATTCACCCCTCCACTTT

V gene: TRBV6-2/TRBV6-3
J gene: TRBJ1-1
D gene: NA
clone size: few
CDR3 protein: CASSYRGASTEAFF
CDR3 DNA: TGTGCCAGCAGTTATCGGGGGGCGAGCACTGAAGCTTTCTTT

V gene: TRBV12-3/TRBV12-4
J gene: TRBJ1-2
D gene: NA
clone size: many
CDR3 protein: CASRGRLSNYGYTF
CDR3 DNA: TGTGCCAGCAGGGGCAGATTAAGTAACTATGGCTACACCTTC

V gene: TRBV5-1
J gene: TRBJ1-4
D gene: NA
clone size: few
CDR3 protein: CASSLGGAEGEKLFF
CDR3 DNA: TGCGCCAGCAGCCTAGGGGGGGCAGAAGGTGAAAAACTGTTTTTT

V gene: TRBV3-1
J gene: TRBJ2-6
D gene: NA
clone size: NA
CDR3 protein: CASSPSLGSGANVLTF
CDR3 DNA: TGTGCCAGCAGCCCATCTTTAGGCTCTGGGGCCAACGTCCTGACTTTC

V gene: TRBV30
J gene: TRBJ2-7
D gene: TRBD1
clone size: NA
CDR3 protein: CAWSFTGTGNSYEQYF
CDR3 DNA: TGTGCCTGGAGTTTTACCGGGACAGGGAACTCCTACGAGCAGTACTTC

V gene: TRBV10-1
J gene: TRBJ1-1
D gene: NA
clone size: NA
CDR3 protein: CASSAGVRNTEAFF
CDR3 DNA: TGCGCCAGCAGTGCGGGGGTCAGGAACACTGAAGCTTTCTTT

V gene: TRBV12-3/TRBV12-4
J gene: TRBJ1-2
D gene: NA
clone size: many
CDR3 protein: CASSFREGDYGYTF
CDR3 DNA: TGTGCCAGCAGTTTTCGGGAGGGCGACTATGGCTACACCTTC

V gene: TRBV10-3
J gene: TRBJ2-7
D gene: NA
clone size: few
CDR3 protein: CAIRSGQTTYEQYF
CDR3 DNA: TGTGCCATCAGAAGTGGACAGACTACCTACGAGCAGTACTTC

V gene: TRBV20-1
J gene: TRBJ2-7
D gene: TRBD1
clone size: few
CDR3 protein: CSARDWTGLGEQYF
CDR3 DNA: TGCAGTGCTAGAGATTGGACAGGCCTTGGCGAGCAGTACTTC

V gene: TRBV23-1
J gene: TRBJ2-7
D gene: NA
clone size: few
CDR3 protein: CASSHREGRYEEPYEQYF
CDR3 DNA: TGCGCCAGCAGTCACAGGGAAGGGCGGTACGAGGAACCCTACGAGCAGTACTTC

V gene: TRBV6-1
J gene: TRBJ2-1
D gene: TRBD1
clone size: NA
CDR3 protein: CASKTRTGRFYNEQFF
CDR3 DNA: TGTGCCAGCAAAACTCGGACAGGGAGATTCTACAATGAGCAGTTCTTC

V gene: TRBV4-3
J gene: TRBJ1-6
D gene: NA
clone size: few
CDR3 protein: CASSQDQERGSLHF
CDR3 DNA: TGCGCCAGCAGCCAAGATCAGGAGAGAGGCTCCCTCCACTTT

V gene: TRBV7-6
J gene: TRBJ2-2
D gene: NA
clone size: few
CDR3 protein: CASSLALRGKITGELFF
CDR3 DNA: TGTGCCAGCAGCTTAGCGCTACGGGGGAAGATCACCGGGGAGCTGTTTTTT

V gene: TRBV10-2
J gene: TRBJ1-5
D gene: NA
clone size: NA
CDR3 protein: CATRIQGSNQPQHF
CDR3 DNA: TGCGCCACCCGGATACAGGGTAGCAATCAGCCCCAGCATTTT

V gene: TRBV24-1
J gene: TRBJ2-3
D gene: NA
clone size: NA
CDR3 protein: CATSDFSGSTDTQYF
CDR3 DNA: TGTGCCACCAGTGATTTTAGCGGTAGCACAGATACGCAGTATTTT

V gene: TRBV29-1
J gene: TRBJ1-4
D gene: TRBD1
clone size: many
CDR3 protein: CSVGGKGGSNEKLFF
CDR3 DNA: TGCAGCGTTGGCGGAAAAGGGGGCTCCAATGAAAAACTGTTTTTT

V gene: TRBV12-3/TRBV12-4
J gene: TRBJ1-4
D gene: NA
clone size: few
CDR3 protein: CASSLQGGGNEKLFF
CDR3 DNA: TGTGCCAGCAGCCTACAGGGTGGGGGAAATGAAAAACTGTTTTTT

V gene: TRBV28
J gene: TRBJ1-1
D gene: NA
clone size: few
CDR3 protein: CASSFVGTAIEAFF
CDR3 DNA: TGTGCCAGCAGTTTTGTCGGGACTGCTATAGAAGCTTTCTTT

V gene: TRBV20-1
J gene: TRBJ1-1
D gene: NA
clone size: NA
CDR3 protein: CSAQRDQNTEAFF
CDR3 DNA: TGCAGTGCCCAAAGGGATCAGAACACTGAAGCTTTCTTT